The rows below give T cell receptor beta chains drawn from one sample of a study of blood T cells in healthy people across ages. TCRdb reprocessed the 5' RACE reads via MiXCR and lists one record per CDR3 protein. The sample shows over 500,000 distinct CDR3 sequences, about 27% of them seen only once. The sample also formed part of further work on T cells of mothers and their children.

The sequenced sample was blood. These receptors came from a boy aged 2 to 10 in good health. Each CDR3 is given with its conserved first and last residue. D genes are given only for firm matches. Size is omitted from some rows. Given values are once, few, many or a class for expanded clones.

D gene: TRBD1
CDR3 length: 15
V gene: TRBV12-5
clone size: few
J gene: TRBJ2-1
CDR3 DNA: TGTGCTAGTGGCCCGGACAGGGGATCCTACAATGAGCAGTTCTTC
CDR3 protein: CASGPDRGSYNEQFF

D gene: TRBD1
CDR3 length: 15
V gene: TRBV15
clone size: once
J gene: TRBJ2-3
CDR3 DNA: TGTGCCACCAGCAGATCGGACAGGGGAGCGGATACGCAGTATTTT
CDR3 protein: CATSRSDRGADTQYF

D gene: .
CDR3 length: 13
V gene: TRBV20-1
clone size: few
J gene: TRBJ2-7
CDR3 DNA: TGCAGTGCTATAGGACGGTTTTTCTACGAGCAGTACTTC
CDR3 protein: CSAIGRFFYEQYF

D gene: TRBD2
CDR3 length: 17
V gene: TRBV3-1
clone size: few
J gene: TRBJ2-5
CDR3 DNA: TGTGCCAGCAGCCAAGTTCTGGCGGGGGGCCTAAAAGAGACCCAGTACTTC
CDR3 protein: CASSQVLAGGLKETQYF

D gene: .
CDR3 length: 16
V gene: TRBV4-3
clone size: .
J gene: TRBJ2-5
CDR3 DNA: TGCGCCAGCAGCCAGGCAGGGAGCATGGACCAAGAGACCCAGTACTTC
CDR3 protein: CASSQAGSMDQETQYF

D gene: .
CDR3 length: 16
V gene: TRBV5-6
clone size: .
J gene: TRBJ1-2
CDR3 DNA: TGTGCCAGCAGCTTGGGACATACAGGGTACAGCTATGGCTACACCTTC
CDR3 protein: CASSLGHTGYSYGYTF

D gene: .
CDR3 length: 17
V gene: TRBV9
clone size: few
J gene: TRBJ1-3
CDR3 DNA: TGTGCCAGCAGCGCAGTTTTAGGGGGGGACTCTGGAAACACCATATATTTT
CDR3 protein: CASSAVLGGDSGNTIYF

D gene: .
CDR3 length: 14
V gene: TRBV7-9
clone size: few
J gene: TRBJ2-5
CDR3 DNA: TGTGCCAGCAGTCCAGGGGAGGTCCAAGAGACCCAGTACTTC
CDR3 protein: CASSPGEVQETQYF

D gene: .
CDR3 length: 15
V gene: TRBV7-9
clone size: few
J gene: TRBJ2-1
CDR3 DNA: TGTGCCAGCAGCTTAGGCGGCGGACGCTACAATGAGCAGTTCTTC
CDR3 protein: CASSLGGGRYNEQFF

D gene: .
CDR3 length: 15
V gene: TRBV24-1
clone size: .
J gene: TRBJ2-5
CDR3 DNA: TGTGCCACCAGTGACCCCGGAGACCCTGAAGAGACCCAGTACTTC
CDR3 protein: CATSDPGDPEETQYF

D gene: .
CDR3 length: 13
V gene: TRBV28
clone size: few
J gene: TRBJ2-3
CDR3 DNA: TGTGCCAGCAGCCCGGACAGAACAGATACGCAGTATTTT
CDR3 protein: CASSPDRTDTQYF

D gene: .
CDR3 length: 13
V gene: TRBV5-1
clone size: many
J gene: TRBJ1-1
CDR3 DNA: TGTGCTAGCAGCCTACAGGAGAACACTGAAGCTTTCTTT
CDR3 protein: CASSLQENTEAFF

D gene: .
CDR3 length: 12
V gene: TRBV29-1
clone size: .
J gene: TRBJ1-1
CDR3 DNA: TGCAGCGCACAAGTGGGGAACACTGAAGCTTTCTTT
CDR3 protein: CSAQVGNTEAFF

D gene: TRBD2
CDR3 length: 17
V gene: TRBV9
clone size: .
J gene: TRBJ2-2
CDR3 DNA: TGTGCCAGCAGCGTCGGGATAGCGGGAGCAAACACCGGGGAGCTGTTTTTT
CDR3 protein: CASSVGIAGANTGELFF

D gene: TRBD1
CDR3 length: 16
V gene: TRBV14
clone size: few
J gene: TRBJ1-5
CDR3 DNA: TGTGCCAGCAGCCATCTCAGGGGGACAGGCTATCAGCCCCAGCATTTT
CDR3 protein: CASSHLRGTGYQPQHF

D gene: TRBD1
CDR3 length: 14
V gene: TRBV5-6
clone size: .
J gene: TRBJ1-1
CDR3 DNA: TGTGCCAGCAGTCCTCAGGGGGCGCACACTGAAGCTTTCTTT
CDR3 protein: CASSPQGAHTEAFF

D gene: TRBD2
CDR3 length: 15
V gene: TRBV28
clone size: .
J gene: TRBJ2-3
CDR3 DNA: TGTGCCAGCAGTTTGGTACTAGCGGCTCCAGATACGCAGTATTTT
CDR3 protein: CASSLVLAAPDTQYF

D gene: .
CDR3 length: 16
V gene: TRBV9
clone size: .
J gene: TRBJ1-6
CDR3 DNA: TGTGCCAGCAGCGTAGCTCTGAGCTCCTATAATTCACCCCTCCACTTT
CDR3 protein: CASSVALSSYNSPLHF

D gene: TRBD2
CDR3 length: 14
V gene: TRBV7-2
clone size: .
J gene: TRBJ2-1
CDR3 DNA: TGTGCCAGCAGCAAACTAGCGGGAGTCACTGAGCAGTTCTTC
CDR3 protein: CASSKLAGVTEQFF

D gene: .
CDR3 length: 11
V gene: TRBV12-3/TRBV12-4
clone size: .
J gene: TRBJ1-1
CDR3 DNA: TGTGCCAGCAGTTTTCCGGCAGAAGCTTTCTTT
CDR3 protein: CASSFPAEAFF

D gene: .
CDR3 length: 14
V gene: TRBV5-1
clone size: .
J gene: TRBJ2-3
CDR3 DNA: TGCGCCAGCAGCTTGGAAAGACATCGGGATACGCAGTATTTT
CDR3 protein: CASSLERHRDTQYF

D gene: .
CDR3 length: 13
V gene: TRBV6-1
clone size: .
J gene: TRBJ1-2
CDR3 DNA: TGTGCCAGCAGTGTTGAGGGAGACTATGGCTACACCTTC
CDR3 protein: CASSVEGDYGYTF

D gene: .
CDR3 length: 17
V gene: TRBV4-3
clone size: .
J gene: TRBJ2-4
CDR3 DNA: TGCGCCAGCAGCCAAGCGGGAACAAGCAATCCCAAAAACATTCAGTACTTC
CDR3 protein: CASSQAGTSNPKNIQYF

D gene: .
CDR3 length: 18
V gene: TRBV18
clone size: few
J gene: TRBJ2-6
CDR3 DNA: TGTGCCAGCTCCCTGGGGCAGGGGGGCCCCTCTGGGGCCAACGTCCTGACTTTC
CDR3 protein: CASSLGQGGPSGANVLTF

D gene: .
CDR3 length: 16
V gene: TRBV9
clone size: .
J gene: TRBJ2-7
CDR3 DNA: TGTGCCAGCAGCACAACCGGGACGCAAAAGAGGGGCGAGCAGTACTTC
CDR3 protein: CASSTTGTQKRGEQYF

D gene: TRBD2
CDR3 length: 15
V gene: TRBV27
clone size: .
J gene: TRBJ2-1
CDR3 DNA: TGTGCCAGCAGCCCCACTAGCGGGAGGTTCAATGAGCAGTTCTTC
CDR3 protein: CASSPTSGRFNEQFF

D gene: .
CDR3 length: 15
V gene: TRBV7-8
clone size: .
J gene: TRBJ2-1
CDR3 DNA: TGTGCCAGCAGCTTGGGACGGGACTGGGGGAATGAGCAGTTCTTC
CDR3 protein: CASSLGRDWGNEQFF

D gene: .
CDR3 length: 12
V gene: TRBV29-1
clone size: .
J gene: TRBJ1-2
CDR3 DNA: TGCAGCGTTGAAGATACATACTATGGCTACACCTTC
CDR3 protein: CSVEDTYYGYTF

D gene: .
CDR3 length: 16
V gene: TRBV5-1
clone size: .
J gene: TRBJ2-3
CDR3 DNA: TGCGCCAGCAGTCAAGGACTATCCGGGGTCCCAGATACGCAGTATTTT
CDR3 protein: CASSQGLSGVPDTQYF

D gene: .
CDR3 length: 13
V gene: TRBV14
clone size: .
J gene: TRBJ2-7
CDR3 DNA: TGTGCCAGCAGTCGCGAACTAAATGGCGAGCAGTACTTC
CDR3 protein: CASSRELNGEQYF

D gene: TRBD2
CDR3 length: 15
V gene: TRBV5-1
clone size: .
J gene: TRBJ2-1
CDR3 DNA: TGCGCCAGCAGCTTGGCCGGGACTAGCCGAAATGAGCAGTTCTTC
CDR3 protein: CASSLAGTSRNEQFF

D gene: .
CDR3 length: 11
V gene: TRBV7-9
clone size: .
J gene: TRBJ1-2
CDR3 DNA: TGTGCCAGCACTCTACGGAGCAGCTACACCTTC
CDR3 protein: CASTLRSSYTF

D gene: TRBD1
CDR3 length: 15
V gene: TRBV20-1
clone size: .
J gene: TRBJ2-5
CDR3 DNA: TGCAGTGCTAGGGTGCCAGGGGGCAAAGAAGAGACCCAGTACTTC
CDR3 protein: CSARVPGGKEETQYF

D gene: .
CDR3 length: 14
V gene: TRBV4-3
clone size: .
J gene: TRBJ2-5
CDR3 DNA: TGCGCCAGCAGCCAAGACAGGTGGATGGAGACCCAGTACTTC
CDR3 protein: CASSQDRWMETQYF

D gene: .
CDR3 length: 16
V gene: TRBV19
clone size: .
J gene: TRBJ2-1
CDR3 DNA: TGTGCCAGTAGTATAGATCATCTCCCCACCCTCTATGAGCAGTTCTTC
CDR3 protein: CASSIDHLPTLYEQFF

D gene: .
CDR3 length: 15
V gene: TRBV11-2
clone size: .
J gene: TRBJ2-4
CDR3 DNA: TGTGCCAGCAGCTCCTCTGAGGGGACAAGAAACATTCAGTACTTC
CDR3 protein: CASSSSEGTRNIQYF

D gene: TRBD2
CDR3 length: 16
V gene: TRBV11-2
clone size: .
J gene: TRBJ2-5
CDR3 DNA: TGTGCCAGCAGCTCCTGGACTAGCAAGTACCAAGAGACCCAGTACTTC
CDR3 protein: CASSSWTSKYQETQYF

D gene: .
CDR3 length: 15
V gene: TRBV28
clone size: few
J gene: TRBJ1-2
CDR3 DNA: TGTGCCAGCAGTCGGACGTCCCCGTTGGACTATGGCTACACCTTC
CDR3 protein: CASSRTSPLDYGYTF

D gene: .
CDR3 length: 13
V gene: TRBV12-3/TRBV12-4
clone size: few
J gene: TRBJ1-2
CDR3 DNA: TGTGCCAGCAGTTCCGACAGGAACTATGGCTACACCTTC
CDR3 protein: CASSSDRNYGYTF

D gene: .
CDR3 length: 13
V gene: TRBV12-3/TRBV12-4
clone size: few
J gene: TRBJ1-1
CDR3 DNA: TGTGCCAGCAGTTCCTTACAGGGCTCTGAAGCTTTCTTT
CDR3 protein: CASSSLQGSEAFF

D gene: .
CDR3 length: 14
V gene: TRBV29-1
clone size: few
J gene: TRBJ2-5
CDR3 DNA: TGCAGCGTTGTTGGCGGCACTCTAGGAGAGACCCAGTACTTC
CDR3 protein: CSVVGGTLGETQYF

D gene: TRBD1
CDR3 length: 14
V gene: TRBV12-3/TRBV12-4
clone size: few
J gene: TRBJ1-2
CDR3 DNA: TGTGCCAGCAGTTTACGGGACAGCGCTTATGGCTACACCTTC
CDR3 protein: CASSLRDSAYGYTF

D gene: TRBD2
CDR3 length: 18
V gene: TRBV4-3
clone size: .
J gene: TRBJ2-5
CDR3 DNA: TGCGCCAGCAGCCAATACTGGAGAGCGGGAGCGGAGCAAGAGACCCAGTACTTC
CDR3 protein: CASSQYWRAGAEQETQYF

D gene: .
CDR3 length: 8
V gene: TRBV5-1
clone size: few
J gene: TRBJ2-6
CDR3 DNA: TGCGCCAGCAGCTTGGGCGGTTTC
CDR3 protein: CASSLGGF

D gene: .
CDR3 length: 13
V gene: TRBV29-1
clone size: few
J gene: TRBJ1-2
CDR3 DNA: TGCAGCGTGAAAGGACCGGGGGACTATGGCTACACCTTC
CDR3 protein: CSVKGPGDYGYTF

D gene: .
CDR3 length: 11
V gene: TRBV7-9
clone size: many
J gene: TRBJ2-5
CDR3 DNA: TGTGCCAGCTCGGGGAGAGAGACCCAGTACTTC
CDR3 protein: CASSGRETQYF